The entry that follows covers one T cell receptor (beta chain) sequence. Other DNA sequences in the sample encode the same CDR3. The data are from a study of blood T cell repertoires in COVID-19. Trimming pared 3 bases from V and 1 base from J, leaving 9 bases between. Germline CDR1 reads KGHSH; CDR2 reads LQKENI. This CDR3 is built from 14 residues. Sequencing used immunoSEQ multiplex PCR; TCRdb keeps in-frame clones, though not all of them. The profile shows 200,000 to 250,000 clones, more than 75% of them singletons. Source material: peripheral blood. The chain employs TRBV18 and TRBJ1-1; perhaps TRBD1 as D (6 bases). The receptor's source is a woman of 80 years or more with COVID-19, enrolled during active disease. CDR3 sequence: CASSPRTENTEAFF. CDR3 DNA: TGTGCCAGCTCACCCCGGACAGAGAACACTGAAGCTTTCTTT.